The 6 T cell receptor beta chains listed next were all sequenced from one sample in a study of OX40 agonist ivuxolimab in advanced cancers. The method was immunoSEQ multiplex PCR; TCRdb's version includes in-frame clones alone and lacks a portion of them. The sample lists about 20,000 clones, around 88% occurring once. The sequences come from CD4+ or CD8+ T cells sorted from blood, collected in a trial of the OX40 agonist ivuxolimab. These receptors all stem from an adult with an advanced solid tumor such as melanoma, head and neck, liver or kidney cancer.

The genes are TRBV5-1 and TRBJ2-7; D uncertain. Trimming removed 0 bases at V and 3 bases at J, with 1 base between. Germline V gene sequence: CDR1 SGHRS, CDR2 YFSETQ. This CDR3 has 11 residues. CDR3 region: CASSLGYEQYF. Written as DNA, the CDR3 is TGCGCCAGCAGCTTGGGCTACGAGCAGTACTTC.

V is TRBV7-2 and J is TRBJ2-7; 9 nucleotides match TRBD2. CDR1 and CDR2 from the germline V gene are SGHTA and FQGNSA. The CDR3 loop spans 15 amino acids. Trimming took 1 base from V and 3 from J; bases not matched to a gene: 4. The CDR3: CASSLEFSGSYEQYF. DNA for the CDR3: TGTGCCAGCAGCTTAGAGTTTAGCGGGAGCTACGAGCAGTACTTC.

V and J are TRBV6-5 and TRBJ2-7; D assignment may be TRBD1 or TRBD2 (5 bases each). V lost 8 bases and J 2 bases, leaving 13 bases between the germline ends. This CDR3 has 13 amino acids. Germline V gene sequence: CDR1 MNHEY, CDR2 SVGAGI. The CDR3 spells CASGGYYTYEQYF. The CDR3 DNA reads TGTGCCAGCGGGGGATACTACACCTACGAGCAGTACTTC.

The rearrangement links TRBV11-1 to TRBJ2-1; D gene ambiguous. The V end was cut by 3 bases, the J end by 2 bases, with 8 bases between. The CDR3 has 14 amino acids. Germline V CDR1 and CDR2: SGHAT, FQDESV (reference sequence). DNA of the CDR3: TGTGCCAGCAGCTTGGGCGGAACCTACAATGAGCAGTTCTTC. This translates into CASSLGGTYNEQFF.

This chain connects TRBV5-1 to TRBJ1-2; the match to TRBD1 covers 7 bases. Germline CDR1 is SGHRS and CDR2 is YFSETQ. Trimming took 0 bases from V and 0 from J; bases not matched to a gene: 8. This CDR3 region has 17 residues. The CDR3 here is CASSLVGGQQTNYGYTF. The CDR3 DNA reads TGCGCCAGCAGCTTGGTGGGGGGACAGCAGACTAACTATGGCTACACCTTC.

This clone has a handful of counts. This chain uses TRBV29-1 with TRBJ2-1; 8 nucleotides line up with TRBD2. Germline-derived CDR1 and CDR2 are SQVTM and ANQGSEA. The V gene end was trimmed by 4 bases and the J gene end by 9 bases; junction bases not matched to a gene: 11. The CDR3 has 14 amino acids. The CDR3 DNA follows: TGCAGCGTTGTTCACGGGAGGGCCGGTTTTGAGCAGTTCTTC. As protein: CSVVHGRAGFEQFF.